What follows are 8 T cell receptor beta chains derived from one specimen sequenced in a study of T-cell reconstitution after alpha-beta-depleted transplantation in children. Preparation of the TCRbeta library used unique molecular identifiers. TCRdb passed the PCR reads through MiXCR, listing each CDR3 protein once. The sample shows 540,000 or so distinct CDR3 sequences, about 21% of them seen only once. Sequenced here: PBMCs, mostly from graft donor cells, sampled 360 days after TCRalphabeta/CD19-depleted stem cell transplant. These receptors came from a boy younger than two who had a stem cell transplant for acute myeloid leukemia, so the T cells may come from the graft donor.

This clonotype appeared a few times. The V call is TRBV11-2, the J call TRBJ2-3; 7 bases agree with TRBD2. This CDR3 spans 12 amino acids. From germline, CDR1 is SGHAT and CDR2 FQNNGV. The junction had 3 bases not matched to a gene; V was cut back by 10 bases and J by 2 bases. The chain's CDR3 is CATAGDTDTQYF. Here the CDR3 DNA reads TGTGCCACCGCGGGGGACACAGATACGCAGTATTTT.

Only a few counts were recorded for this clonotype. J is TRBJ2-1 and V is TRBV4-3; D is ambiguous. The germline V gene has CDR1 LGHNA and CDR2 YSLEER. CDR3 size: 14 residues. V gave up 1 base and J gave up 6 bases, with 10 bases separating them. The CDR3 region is CASSQGVTGNEQFF. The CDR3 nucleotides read TGCGCCAGCAGCCAAGGAGTAACCGGCAATGAGCAGTTCTTC.

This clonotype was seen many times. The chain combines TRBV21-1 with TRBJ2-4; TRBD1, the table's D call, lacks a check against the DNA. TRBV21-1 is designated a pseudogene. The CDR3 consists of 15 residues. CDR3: CASSRQGTAKNIQYF. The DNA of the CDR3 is TGTGCCAGCAGTCGACAGGGGACAGCCAAAAACATTCAGTACTTC.

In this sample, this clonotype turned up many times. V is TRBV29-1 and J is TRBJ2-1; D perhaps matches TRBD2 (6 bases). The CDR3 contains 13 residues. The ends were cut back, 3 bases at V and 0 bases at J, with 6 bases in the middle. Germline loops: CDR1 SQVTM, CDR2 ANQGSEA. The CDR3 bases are TGCAGCGTTGACGGGAGCTCCTACAATGAGCAGTTCTTC. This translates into CSVDGSSYNEQFF.

CDR3: CSARYGNMNTEAFF. In nucleotides, the CDR3 is TGCAGTGCTAGATACGGGAATATGAACACTGAAGCTTTCTTT. The chain recombines TRBV20-1 with TRBJ1-1, with D unclear. The V gene lost 2 bases and the J gene lost 0 bases, with 10 bases spanning the gap. Germline values: CDR1 DFQATT, CDR2 SNEGSKA (reference sequence). This CDR3 spans 14 amino acids.

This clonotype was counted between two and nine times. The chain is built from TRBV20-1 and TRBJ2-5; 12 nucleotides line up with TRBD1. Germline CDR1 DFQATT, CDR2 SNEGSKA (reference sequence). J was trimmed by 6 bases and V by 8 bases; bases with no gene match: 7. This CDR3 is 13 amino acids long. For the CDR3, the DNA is TGCAGTACCCGGGACAGGGGGCCGAAGACCCAGTACTTC. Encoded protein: CSTRDRGPKTQYF.

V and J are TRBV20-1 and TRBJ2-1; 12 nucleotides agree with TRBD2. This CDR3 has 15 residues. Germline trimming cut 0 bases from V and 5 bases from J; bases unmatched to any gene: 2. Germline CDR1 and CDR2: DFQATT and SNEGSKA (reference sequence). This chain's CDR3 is CSARDWTSGDNEQFF. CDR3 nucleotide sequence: TGCAGTGCTAGAGATTGGACTAGCGGGGACAATGAGCAGTTCTTC.

CDR3 sequence: CSARGGKPYEQYV. CDR3 nucleotide sequence: TGCAGTGCTAGAGGAGGAAAACCCTACGAGCAGTACGTC. The chain uses TRBV20-1 and TRBJ2-7; no clear D. CDR1 DFQATT and CDR2 SNEGSKA come from the germline V gene (reference sequence). Trimming left V 1 base short and J 2 bases short, with 9 bases between. This CDR3 spans 13 amino acids.